These 12 T cell receptor beta chains came from one sample sequenced in a study of patients and donors after allogeneic stem cell transplantation. TCRdb re-called the RT-PCR reads through MiXCR, storing one row per CDR3 protein. The data show around 150,000 distinct CDR3 sequences, around 30% seen once. Sequenced input: blood, either unsorted or a sorted T cell fraction (not recorded which). These receptors all stem from a human donor who was either an allogeneic HSCT recipient or a stem cell or donor lymphocyte infusion donor (not recorded which). It is not recorded whose cells these are; they may come from a transplant donor.

This clonotype was counted a single time. This sequence joins TRBV12-3 or TRBV12-4 and TRBJ2-3, with 12 bases matching TRBD1. Trimming cost V 1 base and J 8 bases; bases outside gene matches: 4. The CDR3 covers 15 residues. In DNA form, the CDR3 reads TGTGCCAGCAGTTTAGAGGGACAGGGGGCCCTTACGCAGTATTTT. As protein: CASSLEGQGALTQYF.

This chain links TRBV6-5 with TRBJ2-1; possible D gene TRBD2, 5 bases. Trimming took 5 bases from V and 9 from J, leaving 14 bases between them. This CDR3 is built from 13 residues. Germline values: CDR1 MNHEY, CDR2 SVGAGI. CDR3 coding DNA: TGTGCCAGCAGTCCAAGGACTTTCACTGAGCAGTTCTTC. It yields the protein CASSPRTFTEQFF.

Here the CDR3 reads CATSRDHVREAFF. The CDR3 DNA sequence: TGTGCCACCAGCAGAGACCACGTCCGAGAAGCTTTCTTT. The chain recombines TRBV15 with TRBJ1-1; the D is unclear. This CDR3 region has 13 residues. Trimming shortened V by 0 bases and J by 8 bases, and 10 bases separated the two germline ends. CDR1 LNHNV and CDR2 YYDKDF come from the germline V gene (reference sequence).

This clonotype showed up just a few times. V gene TRBV27 combines with J gene TRBJ2-3, with unresolved D. Germline CDR1 MNHEY, CDR2 SMNVEV (reference sequence). CDR3 length: 10 amino acids. The V gene lost 7 bases and the J gene lost 5 bases, with 4 bases spanning the gap. CDR3 in DNA: TGTGCCAGCAACGGAGATACGCAGTATTTT. Its translation: CASNGDTQYF.

The J gene is TRBJ2-7, the V gene TRBV18, with TRBD1 matching 9 bases. The J segment lost 2 bases and the V segment lost 3 bases, leaving 8 bases of the junction unmatched. CDR3 length: 16 residues. The germline gives CDR1 KGHSH, CDR2 LQKENI. The CDR3 region is CASSPGQGIGAYEQYF. In DNA, the CDR3 is TGTGCCAGCTCACCGGGACAGGGAATTGGGGCCTACGAGCAGTACTTC.

The chain recombines TRBV4-3 with TRBJ2-5; tentative D call: TRBD2 (5 bases). CDR1 is LGHNA, CDR2 YSLEER, per germline. V was clipped by 2 bases and J by 1 base, with 14 bases between them. The CDR3 is made up of 16 amino acids. The CDR3 DNA sequence: TGCGCCAGCAGCCAACATCTTTGGACTGCCCAAGAGACCCAGTACTTC. Translation gives CASSQHLWTAQETQYF.

This clonotype is a singleton in its sample. This sequence joins TRBV21-1 and TRBJ2-7; no DNA check was done on the table's D call, TRBD1. TRBV21-1 is noted as a pseudogene. This CDR3 is 16 amino acids long. The DNA for the CDR3 is TGTGCCAGCAGCCACGGGACCTTTTCCTCTTCCTACGAGCAGTACTTC. It specifies CASSHGTFSSSYEQYF.

The chain has TRBV7-9 and TRBJ2-1; D is undetermined. Germline V CDR1 and CDR2: SEHNR, FQNEAQ (reference sequence). V dropped 4 bases and J dropped 6 bases, with 13 bases sitting between them. CDR3 size: 14 residues. As DNA, the CDR3 is TGTGCCAGCAGCTGCGTGTACTGCGGCAATGAGCAGTTCTTC. Its translation is CASSCVYCGNEQFF.

The chain employs TRBV6-5 and TRBJ2-4; D possibly matches TRBD1 or TRBD2 (5 bases each). V lost 2 bases and J 3 bases, leaving 5 bases between the germline ends. This CDR3 has 13 amino acids. The germline V gene has CDR1 MNHEY and CDR2 SVGAGI. CDR3 nucleotides: TGTGCCAGCAGTTACGGGGGCAAAAACATTCAGTACTTC. It translates to CASSYGGKNIQYF.

V usage is TRBV12-5 and J usage is TRBJ2-3, with 8 bases fitting TRBD2. Losses at the gene ends were 6 bases for V and 5 bases for J; bases not matched to a gene: 4. The CDR3 length is 13 residues. CDR1 and CDR2 (germline): LGHNT, FRNRAP. Here the CDR3 reads CASGPLAGDTQYF. As DNA, the CDR3 is TGTGCTAGTGGACCTCTAGCGGGAGATACGCAGTATTTT.

The chain uses TRBV3-1 and TRBJ1-2; tentatively, D is TRBD1 (6 bases). Trimming left V 4 bases short and J 5 bases short, with 8 bases between. CDR1 is LGHDT and CDR2 is YNNKEL in the germline V gene (reference sequence). CDR3 length: 12 amino acids. The CDR3 DNA follows: TGTGCCAGCAGCCGCGGACAGTATGGCTACACCTTC. Translated, it gives CASSRGQYGYTF.

In its sample, this clonotype was seen many times. The J gene is TRBJ2-1, the V gene TRBV6-2 or TRBV6-3; no definite D call. V lost 2 bases, J lost 6 bases, and 2 bases lay in between. Germline-derived CDR1 and CDR2 are MNHEY and SVGEGT. This CDR3 region has 11 residues. The chain's CDR3 is CASSYPNEQFF. As DNA, the CDR3 is TGTGCCAGCAGTTACCCCAATGAGCAGTTCTTC.